These T cell receptor beta chains were read from a single sample in a study of T cell responses to AZD1222 COVID-19 vaccine. Only in-frame clones appear in the TCRdb table, and some are missing; sequencing was by immunoSEQ multiplex PCR. The sample holds roughly 100,000 clones, 90% seen once. The sample was peripheral blood, taken on day 0 of AZD1222 vaccination. The receptor set was obtained from an adult in good health. CDR3s include the opening cysteine and the closing phenylalanine or tryptophan. A D gene is named only where the DNA matches it firmly. Some rows mark clone size as missing; the rest say once, few, many or name a class of expanded clone.

-,-,TRBJ1-6,TRBV4-3,TGCGCCAGCAGCCAAGATTCTGGGGAATCACCCCTCCACTTT,CASSQDSGESPLHF
-,TRBD1,TRBJ1-2,TRBV5-6,TGTGCCAGCAGCCCTCTACGGACAGGTGTTAGCTATGGCTACACCTTC,CASSPLRTGVSYGYTF
-,-,TRBJ1-1,TRBV11-2,TGTGCCAGCAGCTTATGGTCTTGGGGGCCGGACACTGAAGCTTTCTTT,CASSLWSWGPDTEAFF
-,TRBD2,TRBJ2-5,TRBV4-1,TGCGCCAGCAGCCACCAAGGACTAGCTCAAGAGACCCAGTACTTC,CASSHQGLAQETQYF
-,-,TRBJ1-3,TRBV30,TGTGCCTGGAGTACTTCCCGCCTTGGGGGTGGAAACACCATATATTTT,CAWSTSRLGGGNTIYF
-,-,TRBJ1-1,TRBV4-1,TGCGCCAGCAGCCCCAACTTGCCGAGGGAATTTGAAGCTTTCTTT,CASSPNLPREFEAFF
-,-,TRBJ1-1,TRBV7-8,TGTGCCAGCAGGCCGTCAGGGAACACTGAAGCTTTCTTT,CASRPSGNTEAFF
-,TRBD1,TRBJ2-5,TRBV19,TGTGCCAGTAGTTGGGGACAGGGGGAGGTGAAGACCCAGTACTTC,CASSWGQGEVKTQYF
-,-,TRBJ2-5,TRBV7-3,TGTGCCAGCAGCTCGATGGGGGAGACCCAGTACTTC,CASSSMGETQYF
-,-,TRBJ2-7,TRBV12-3/TRBV12-4,TGTGCCAGCAGTATGAACAGGGTAGGGGAGCAGTACTTC,CASSMNRVGEQYF
-,TRBD2,TRBJ2-7,TRBV30,TGTGCCTGGAGTCCCCGTGCGGGGGGCAGCTACGAGCAGTACTTC,CAWSPRAGGSYEQYF
-,-,TRBJ1-6,TRBV5-4,TGTGCCAGCGGGACGGCGAGCTCCTATAATTCACCCCTCCACTTT,CASGTASSYNSPLHF
once,-,TRBJ2-7,TRBV5-1,TGCGCCAGCAGCTCCGCCGGGGGACCCCAGCAGTACTTC,CASSSAGGPQQYF
-,TRBD1,TRBJ1-2,TRBV6-5,TGTGCCAGCAGTTACTCGGACAGGTTTAACTATGGCTACACCTTC,CASSYSDRFNYGYTF
-,-,TRBJ1-1,TRBV6-6,TGTGCCAGCACAGTTACTCCAGGGTCGGGCACTGAAGCTTTCTTT,CASTVTPGSGTEAFF
-,TRBD2,TRBJ2-7,TRBV7-6,TGTGCCAGCAGCCCCCGGGGACTAGCGGGGTTCGAGCAGTACTTC,CASSPRGLAGFEQYF
-,-,TRBJ2-1,TRBV7-6,TGTGCCAGCAGCCGATATCCGGTCCAGGGGGCGGGGGACAATGAGCAGTTCTTC,CASSRYPVQGAGDNEQFF
-,-,TRBJ1-2,TRBV29-1,TGCAGCGGAGAATTTAACTATGGCTACACCTTC,CSGEFNYGYTF
-,-,TRBJ1-1,TRBV27,TGTGCCAGCAGCGGACACACTGAAGCTTTCTTT,CASSGHTEAFF
-,TRBD1,TRBJ1-1,TRBV2,TGTGCCAGCGGACAGGGGACTGAAGCTTTCTTT,CASGQGTEAFF
-,TRBD1,TRBJ1-1,TRBV27,TGTGCCAGCAGTCCAAGGACAGGGTGGGGCACTGAAGCTTTCTTT,CASSPRTGWGTEAFF
-,-,TRBJ2-1,TRBV10-3,TGTGCCATATCAGGCAGGGAGGTTAATGAGCAGTTCTTC,CAISGREVNEQFF
-,-,TRBJ1-1,TRBV19,TGTGCCAGTAGTATAGGGAGTTGGAACACTGAAGCTTTCTTT,CASSIGSWNTEAFF
-,TRBD1,TRBJ2-7,TRBV27,TGTGCCAGCAGTTTCAAACAGGGGTTTTACGAGCAGTACTTC,CASSFKQGFYEQYF
once,-,TRBJ1-5,TRBV19,TGTGCCAGTAGTTTACAGGGTTCGGCGTGGAATCAGCCCCAGCATTTT,CASSLQGSAWNQPQHF
-,-,TRBJ1-3,TRBV28,TGTGCCAGCAGTTTGGGGGCGGCTGGAAACACCATATATTTT,CASSLGAAGNTIYF
-,TRBD2,TRBJ2-3,TRBV11-1,TGTGCCAGCAGCTCCGGGACTATCAGAGATACGCAGTATTTT,CASSSGTIRDTQYF
once,-,TRBJ2-2,TRBV12-5,TGTGCTAGCTGCCGGGACTCCCTTATTGCCACCGGGGAGCTGTTTTTT,CASCRDSLIATGELFF
-,-,TRBJ2-7,TRBV14,TGTGCCAGCAGCCAGGAGGGCCCATACGAGCAGTACTTC,CASSQEGPYEQYF
-,-,TRBJ2-1,TRBV20-1,TGCAGTGCTAGGACCAACAATGAGCAGTTCTTC,CSARTNNEQFF
-,-,TRBJ1-3,TRBV3-1/TRBV3-2,TGTGCCAGCAGCCAAGGAGGGACAAATCTTGGAAACACCATATATTTT,CASSQGGTNLGNTIYF
-,TRBD2,TRBJ2-1,TRBV25-1,TGTGCCAGCAGTGAATATACTAGCGGGGGGGCCTCGGGTGAGCAGTTCTTC,CASSEYTSGGASGEQFF
-,-,TRBJ1-2,TRBV30,TGTGCCTGGATTGGGACGGACAACTATGGCTACACCTTC,CAWIGTDNYGYTF
-,-,TRBJ2-2,TRBV7-6,TGTGCCAGCAGCTTAGGCACGGCTCCGGTGGCCGGGGAGCTGTTTTTT,CASSLGTAPVAGELFF
-,TRBD1,TRBJ1-5,TRBV9,TGTGCCAGCAGCGACGACAGGGGGGGTCAGCCCCAGCATTTT,CASSDDRGGQPQHF
-,-,TRBJ1-1,TRBV19,TGTGCCAGTAGTGTCTCGGTTACCACTGAAGCTTTCTTT,CASSVSVTTEAFF
-,-,TRBJ1-3,TRBV10-2,TGCGCCAGCAGTGATGACGGGGGAGCTGGAAACACCATATATTTT,CASSDDGGAGNTIYF
-,-,TRBJ1-2,TRBV5-6,TGTGCCAGCAGCTTGGAAGATGGCTACACCTTC,CASSLEDGYTF
-,-,TRBJ2-1,TRBV12-3/TRBV12-4,TGTGCCAGCAGTTTGAGTGCCAACAATGAGCAGTTCTTC,CASSLSANNEQFF
once,-,TRBJ1-2,TRBV28,TGTGCCAGCAGTTTAGCACAGGGCGACTATGGCTACACCTTC,CASSLAQGDYGYTF
once,-,TRBJ2-1,TRBV30,TGTGCCTGGAGTTGGTCCTACAATGAGCAGTTCTTC,CAWSWSYNEQFF
-,-,TRBJ1-2,TRBV28,TGTGCCAGCCAGACGGCGGGATACGGCTACACCTTC,CASQTAGYGYTF
-,-,TRBJ2-3,TRBV5-8,TGTGCCAGCACCCTGGGAGTGCCCGGCGTACAAGATACGCAGTATTTT,CASTLGVPGVQDTQYF
-,-,TRBJ1-2,TRBV4-3,TGCGCCAGCAGCCAAGGATCCAACAGTAACTATGGCTACACCTTC,CASSQGSNSNYGYTF
-,-,TRBJ2-7,TRBV2,TGTGCCAGCAGTAGGGATTTTAGCTACGAGCAGTACTTC,CASSRDFSYEQYF
-,-,TRBJ2-7,TRBV28,TGTGCCAGCAGTGATTCAGGGAGCTACGAGCAGTACTTC,CASSDSGSYEQYF
-,-,TRBJ2-7,TRBV3-1/TRBV3-2,TGTGCCAGCAGCCACGCCCACTCCTACGAGCAGTACTTC,CASSHAHSYEQYF
-,-,TRBJ1-2,TRBV30,TGTGCCTGGAGTACAGGGAACTACGGCTACACCTTC,CAWSTGNYGYTF
-,-,TRBJ2-5,TRBV5-6,TGTGCCAGCAGCTTCCTGGACAGTAGGAAGGAGACCCAGTACTTC,CASSFLDSRKETQYF
-,-,TRBJ1-1,TRBV19,TGTGCCAGTAGATCCTCACAAATGAACACTGAAGCTTTCTTT,CASRSSQMNTEAFF
-,TRBD1,TRBJ1-5,TRBV7-9,TGTGCCAGCAGCTTAGAAGGGGGCGTCCAGCCCCAGCATTTT,CASSLEGGVQPQHF
-,TRBD1,TRBJ2-3,TRBV5-1,TGCGCCAGCAGCTCGACCACGCTGGACAGGGTATTCTCAGATACGCAGTATTTT,CASSSTTLDRVFSDTQYF
-,-,TRBJ2-3,TRBV6-1,TGTGCCAGCAGTGAAGGGACGGCTGGGGGAGGTACGCAGTATTTT,CASSEGTAGGGTQYF
-,-,TRBJ1-1,TRBV18,TGTGCCAGCTCACCACAAACAGGGCTTATGAACACTGAAGCTTTCTTT,CASSPQTGLMNTEAFF
-,TRBD1,TRBJ2-7,TRBV6-6,TGTGCCAGCAGTGGACAGGAACCTTACGAGCAGTACTTC,CASSGQEPYEQYF
-,-,TRBJ1-5,TRBV7-3,TGTGCCAGCAGCTTTAATAGCAATCAGCCCCAGCATTTT,CASSFNSNQPQHF
-,-,TRBJ1-2,TRBV6-2/TRBV6-3,TGTGCCAGCAGTTACCCGACGGGGTTGGGGGGCTACACCTTC,CASSYPTGLGGYTF
-,-,TRBJ2-3,TRBV11-2,TGTGCCAGCAGCTTAGCAGATACGCAGTATTTT,CASSLADTQYF
-,-,TRBJ1-6,TRBV5-1,TGCGCCAGCAGCTTGGCTTTGGGGGTCGGATCACCCCTCCACTTT,CASSLALGVGSPLHF
-,TRBD2,TRBJ2-1,TRBV3-1/TRBV3-2,TGTGCCAGCAGCCAAGATACCGGGACTAGCGTCTACAATGAGCAGTTCTTC,CASSQDTGTSVYNEQFF